One sample yielded the 10 T cell receptor beta chains listed below, sequenced in a study of pediatric ulcerative colitis. Sequenced by immunoSEQ multiplex PCR; TCRdb stores in-frame clones only, minus some. The profile shows about 64,000 clones, about 86% of them singletons. The source material was blood. All receptors derive from a boy younger than 18 with severe ulcerative colitis.

The gene calls are TRBV19 and TRBJ2-1; D call uncertain. Trimming took off 1 base at V and 3 bases at J, with 7 bases between the two ends. Germline CDR1 and CDR2: LNHDA and SQIVND (reference sequence). The CDR3 totals 14 residues. The CDR3, as DNA: TGTGCCAGTAGTATAGTAGCAAGCTACAATGAGCAGTTCTTC. This sequence encodes CASSIVASYNEQFF.

The chain is built from TRBV4-1 and TRBJ1-2; tentatively, D is TRBD1 (5 bases). V dropped 0 bases and J dropped 4 bases, with 9 bases sitting between them. The CDR3 spans 14 residues. Germline V gene data show CDR1 as MGHRA and CDR2 as YSYEKL. The CDR3: CASSQDKGTYGYTF. The CDR3 DNA reads as TGCGCCAGCAGCCAAGATAAGGGGACCTATGGCTACACCTTC.

V gene TRBV7-2 combines with J gene TRBJ2-7; no definite D call. The CDR3 is 15 residues long. The V and J ends lost 5 bases and 2 bases respectively, with 16 bases between them. CDR1 SGHTA and CDR2 FQGNSA come from the germline V gene. CDR3 nucleotide sequence: TGTGCCAGCAGCCACCCGCCGGGCGGTACCTACGAGCAGTACTTC. This gives the protein CASSHPPGGTYEQYF. The whole variable domain, remainder taken from reference TRBV7-2 and TRBJ2-7, is GAGVSQSPSNKVTEKGKDVELRCDPISGHTALYWYRQSLGQGLEFLIYFQGNSAPDKSGLPSDRFSAERTGGSVSTLTIQRTQQEDSAVYLCASSHPPGGTYEQYFGPGTRLTVT.

This chain joins TRBV19 and TRBJ2-4, with D possibly being TRBD1 (6 bases). This CDR3 spans 14 amino acids. In germline, CDR1 is LNHDA, CDR2 SQIVND (reference sequence). Trimming left V 6 bases short and J 0 bases short, with 9 bases between. CDR3: CASRKGVAKNIQYF. The CDR3 DNA reads as TGTGCCAGTAGGAAGGGGGTAGCCAAAAACATTCAGTACTTC.

This clone occurred a few times. V usage is TRBV7-2 and J usage is TRBJ1-4; maybe TRBD1 (6 bases). The CDR3 loop spans 15 amino acids. In germline, CDR1 is SGHTA, CDR2 FQGNSA. V gave up 0 bases and J gave up 7 bases, with 12 bases separating them. The CDR3 DNA reads TGTGCCAGCAGCTTAGCTATGGGAGGGGGTGAAAAACTGTTTTTT. Its protein is CASSLAMGGGEKLFF.

V is TRBV4-1 and J is TRBJ2-3; 7 bases agree with TRBD2. J lost 0 bases, V lost 6 bases, and 3 bases had no gene match. The CDR3 loop spans 14 amino acids. Per the germline V gene, CDR1 is MGHRA and CDR2 is YSYEKL. CDR3 amino acids: CASRPSGSTDTQYF. CDR3 nucleotides: TGCGCCAGCAGGCCTAGCGGTAGCACAGATACGCAGTATTTT.

This clone has just a few counts. CDR3 bases: TGTGCCAGTAGCGACCAGGGATTTAGCAATCAGCCCCAGCATTTT. It encodes CASSDQGFSNQPQHF. The chain employs TRBV19 and TRBJ1-5, with D tentatively TRBD1 (5 bases). CDR1 LNHDA and CDR2 SQIVND come from the germline V gene (reference sequence). The V and J ends lost 6 bases and 0 bases respectively, with 12 bases between them. This CDR3 is built from 15 residues. Together with reference TRBV19 and TRBJ1-5, the CDR3 gives the full variable domain: DGGITQSPKYLFRKEGQNVTLSCEQNLNHDAMYWYRQDPGQGLRLIYYSQIVNDFQKGDIAEGYSVSREKKESFPLTVTSAQKNPTAFYLCASSDQGFSNQPQHFGDGTRLSIL.

The CDR3 spells CASNPLQGPRRYGYTF. The CDR3 coding sequence is TGTGCCAGCAACCCGCTACAGGGCCCACGACGTTATGGCTACACCTTC. The rearrangement joins TRBV11-2 to TRBJ1-2; D possibly corresponds to TRBD1 (6 bases). Germline CDR1 is SGHAT and CDR2 is FQNNGV. CDR3 length: 16 residues. V shed 7 bases and J shed 5 bases, with 23 bases lying between them.

This chain connects TRBV5-1 to TRBJ2-4; D might be TRBD1 (6 bases). The germline V gene encodes CDR1 SGHRS and CDR2 YFSETQ. Deletions cut 4 bases from V and 0 bases from J, with 14 bases between. The CDR3 has 16 residues. For the CDR3, the DNA is TGCGCCAGCAGCCCCCGGACAGTAACAGCCAAAAACATTCAGTACTTC. Translation gives CASSPRTVTAKNIQYF.

This clone came up a few times. The J gene is TRBJ1-2, the V gene TRBV2; D call uncertain. The CDR3 contains 12 residues. From germline, CDR1 is SNHLY and CDR2 FYNNEI. Between the trimmed V and J ends, which lost 7 bases and 5 bases, there was a span of 11 bases. In DNA form, the CDR3 reads TGTGCCAGCATGGGGATCCGATATGGCTACACCTTC. It translates to CASMGIRYGYTF.